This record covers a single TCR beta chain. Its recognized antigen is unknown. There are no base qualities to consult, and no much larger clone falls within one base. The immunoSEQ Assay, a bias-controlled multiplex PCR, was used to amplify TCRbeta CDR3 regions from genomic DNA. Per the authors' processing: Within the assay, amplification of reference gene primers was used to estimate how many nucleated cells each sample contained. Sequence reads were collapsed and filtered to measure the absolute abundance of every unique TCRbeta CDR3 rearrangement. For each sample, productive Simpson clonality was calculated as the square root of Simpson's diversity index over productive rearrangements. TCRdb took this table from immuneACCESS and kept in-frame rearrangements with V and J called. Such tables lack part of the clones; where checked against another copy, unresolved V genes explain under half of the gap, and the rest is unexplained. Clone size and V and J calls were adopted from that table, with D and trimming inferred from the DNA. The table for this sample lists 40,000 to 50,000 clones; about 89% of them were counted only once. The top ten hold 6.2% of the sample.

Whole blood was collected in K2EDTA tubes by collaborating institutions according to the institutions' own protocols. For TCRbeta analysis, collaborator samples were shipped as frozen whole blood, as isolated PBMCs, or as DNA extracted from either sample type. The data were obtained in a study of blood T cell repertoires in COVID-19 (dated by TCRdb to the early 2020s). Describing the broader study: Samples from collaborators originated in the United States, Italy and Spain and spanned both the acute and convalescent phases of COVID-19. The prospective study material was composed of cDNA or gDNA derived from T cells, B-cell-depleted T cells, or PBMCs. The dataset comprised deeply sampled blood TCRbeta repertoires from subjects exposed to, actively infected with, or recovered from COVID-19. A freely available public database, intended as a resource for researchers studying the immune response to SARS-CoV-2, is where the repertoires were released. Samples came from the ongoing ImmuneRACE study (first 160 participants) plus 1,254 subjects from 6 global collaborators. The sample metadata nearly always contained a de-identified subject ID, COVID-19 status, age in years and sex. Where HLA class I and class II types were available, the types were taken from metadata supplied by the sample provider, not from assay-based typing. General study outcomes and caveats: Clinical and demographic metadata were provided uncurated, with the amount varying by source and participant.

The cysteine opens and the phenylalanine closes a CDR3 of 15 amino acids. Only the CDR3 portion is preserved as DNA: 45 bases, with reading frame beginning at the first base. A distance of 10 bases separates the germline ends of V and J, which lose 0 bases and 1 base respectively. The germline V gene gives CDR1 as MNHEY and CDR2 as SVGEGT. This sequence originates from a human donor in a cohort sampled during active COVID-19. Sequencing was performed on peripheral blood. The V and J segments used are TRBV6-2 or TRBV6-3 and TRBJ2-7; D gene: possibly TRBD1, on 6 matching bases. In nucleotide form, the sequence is TGTGCCAGCAGTTACTCGATGACAGGATCCTACGAGCAGTACTTC. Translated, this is CASSYSMTGSYEQYF.